This TCR beta chain was observed in a study of identical twins. Study-wide points: Models predicted less out-of-frame TCR alpha sharing in monozygotic twins than was found.

This clonotype was detected a few times. Its target is unknown. TCRdb recomputed calls from the 5' RACE reads with MiXCR, one row per CDR3 protein. The table has around 480,000 distinct CDR3 sequences, about 13% seen once; the top ten hold 0.98%. This CDR3 is 13 amino acids long. V gave up 6 bases and J gave up 9 bases, with 17 bases separating them. These data also formed part of another study, on yellow fever vaccine responses in identical twins.

This clonotype was obtained from a woman between 18 and 29 years old in good health. Sequenced input: CD4+ T cells sorted from blood. This rearrangement joins TRBV12-3 or TRBV12-4 to TRBJ2-5; D might be TRBD2 (6 bases). The CDR3 nucleotides are TGTGCCAGCAGCCCGGGACTGACTAGTGCCCAGTACTTC. Protein sequence: CASSPGLTSAQYF.